Listed here is a single T cell receptor (beta chain). The data were obtained in a study of cytomegalovirus exposure and HLA in healthy donors. With 60 Vbeta and 13 Jbeta primers, the PCR was carried out. Assay: immunoSEQ multiplex PCR; the TCRdb copy retains only in-frame clones and omits some. Of 190,000 or so clones listed, about 81% are singletons. The CDR3 has 15 amino acids. Between the trimmed V and J ends, which lost 2 bases and 0 bases, there was a span of 9 bases. The germline CDR1 and CDR2 sequences are SGHRS and YFSETQ. The chain links TRBV5-1 to TRBJ1-3; D might be TRBD1 (5 bases). This sequence originates from a woman between 50 and 59 years old in good health and CMV-seropositive. The sequenced sample consisted of PBMCs. CDR3 loop: CASSLGVNSGNTIYF. CDR3 nucleotides: TGCGCCAGCAGCTTAGGGGTCAACTCTGGAAACACCATATATTTT.